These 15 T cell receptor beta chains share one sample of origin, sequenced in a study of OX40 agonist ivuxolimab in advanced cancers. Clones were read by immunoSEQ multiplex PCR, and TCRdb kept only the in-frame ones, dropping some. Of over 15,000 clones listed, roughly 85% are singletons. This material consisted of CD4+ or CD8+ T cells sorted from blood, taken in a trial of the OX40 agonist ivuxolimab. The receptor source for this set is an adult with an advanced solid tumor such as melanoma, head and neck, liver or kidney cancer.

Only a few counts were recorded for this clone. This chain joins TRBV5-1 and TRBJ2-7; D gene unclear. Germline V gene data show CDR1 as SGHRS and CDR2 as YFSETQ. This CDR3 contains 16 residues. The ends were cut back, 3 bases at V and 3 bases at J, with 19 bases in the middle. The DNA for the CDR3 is TGCGCCAGCAGCTCGCCCCCGGACGGTCGAGACTACGAGCAGTACTTC. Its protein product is CASSSPPDGRDYEQYF. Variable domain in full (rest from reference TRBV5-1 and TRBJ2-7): KAGVTQTPRYLIKTRGQQVTLSCSPISGHRSVSWYQQTPGQGLQFLFEYFSETQRNKGNFPGRFSGRQFSNSRSEMNVSTLELGDSALYLCASSSPPDGRDYEQYFGPGTRLTVT.

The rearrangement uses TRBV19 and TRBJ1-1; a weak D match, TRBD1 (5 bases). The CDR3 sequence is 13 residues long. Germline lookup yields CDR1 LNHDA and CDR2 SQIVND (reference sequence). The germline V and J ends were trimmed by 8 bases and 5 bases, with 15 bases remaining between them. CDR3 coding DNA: TGTGCCAGTGGTTTCTTTGGGGGGACTGAAGCTTTCTTT. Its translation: CASGFFGGTEAFF.

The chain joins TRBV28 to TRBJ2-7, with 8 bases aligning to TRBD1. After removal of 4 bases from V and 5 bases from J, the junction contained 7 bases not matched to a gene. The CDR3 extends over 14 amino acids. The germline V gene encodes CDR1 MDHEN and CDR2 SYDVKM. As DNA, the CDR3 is TGTGCCAGCAGTTCCCGGACAGGGAGTAACGAGCAGTACTTC. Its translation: CASSSRTGSNEQYF.

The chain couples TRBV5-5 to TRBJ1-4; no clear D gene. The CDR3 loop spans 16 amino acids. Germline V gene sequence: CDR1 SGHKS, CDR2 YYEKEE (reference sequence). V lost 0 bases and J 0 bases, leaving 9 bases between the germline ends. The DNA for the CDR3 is TGTGCCAGCAGCTTGGGGACGTTTGCAACTAATGAAAAACTGTTTTTT. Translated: CASSLGTFATNEKLFF.

The CDR3 region has the DNA TGTGCCAGCAGCTTGGGACTAGCGGAAACAGATACGCAGTATTTT. This encodes CASSLGLAETDTQYF. The chain uses TRBV5-6 and TRBJ2-3, with 9 positions matching TRBD2. The CDR3 is 15 residues long. Trimming at V came to 0 bases and at J to 3 bases, leaving 2 bases not matched to a gene. Germline-derived CDR1 and CDR2 are SGHDT and YYEEEE. The full variable domain, rest sourced from reference TRBV5-6 and TRBJ2-3, is DAGVTQSPTHLIKTRGQQVTLRCSPKSGHDTVSWYQQALGQGPQFIFQYYEEEERQRGNFPDRFSGHQFPNYSSELNVNALLLGDSALYLCASSLGLAETDTQYFGPGTRLTVL.

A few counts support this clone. The CDR3 DNA is TGTGCCAGCGCCCCCCGGGTTTCGGGTCAGCCCCAGCATTTT. It is translated as CASAPRVSGQPQHF. This chain links TRBV6-6 with TRBJ1-5; D is unresolved. Trimming left V 8 bases short and J 6 bases short, with 17 bases between. The CDR3 runs to 14 residues. Per germline, CDR1 MNHNY and CDR2 SVGAGI (reference sequence).

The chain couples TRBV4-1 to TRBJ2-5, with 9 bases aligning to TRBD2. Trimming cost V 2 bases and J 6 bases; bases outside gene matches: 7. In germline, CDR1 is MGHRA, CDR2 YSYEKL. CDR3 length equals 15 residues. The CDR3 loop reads CASSQPRGGLKTQYF. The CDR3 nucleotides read TGCGCCAGCAGCCAACCGCGGGGGGGCTTGAAGACCCAGTACTTC.

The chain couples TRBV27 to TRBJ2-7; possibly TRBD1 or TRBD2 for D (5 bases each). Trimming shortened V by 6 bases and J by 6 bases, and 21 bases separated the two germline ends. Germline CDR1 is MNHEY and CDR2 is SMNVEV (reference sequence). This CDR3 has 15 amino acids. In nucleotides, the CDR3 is TGTGCCAGCAGATCCTCCGGGACCCCAGCGTCCGAGCAGTACTTC. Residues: CASRSSGTPASEQYF.

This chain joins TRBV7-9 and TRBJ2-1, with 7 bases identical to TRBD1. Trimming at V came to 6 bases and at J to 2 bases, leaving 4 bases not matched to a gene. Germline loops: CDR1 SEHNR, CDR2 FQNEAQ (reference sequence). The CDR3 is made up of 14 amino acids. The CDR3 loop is CASRHQGAYNEQFF. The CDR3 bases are TGTGCCAGCAGGCACCAGGGGGCCTACAATGAGCAGTTCTTC.

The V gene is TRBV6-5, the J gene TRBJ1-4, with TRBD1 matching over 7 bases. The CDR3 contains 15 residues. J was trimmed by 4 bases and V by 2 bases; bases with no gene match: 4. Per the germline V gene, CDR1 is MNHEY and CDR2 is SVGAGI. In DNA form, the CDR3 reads TGTGCCAGCAGTTACAACAGGGGACTTAATGAAAAACTGTTTTTT. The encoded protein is CASSYNRGLNEKLFF.

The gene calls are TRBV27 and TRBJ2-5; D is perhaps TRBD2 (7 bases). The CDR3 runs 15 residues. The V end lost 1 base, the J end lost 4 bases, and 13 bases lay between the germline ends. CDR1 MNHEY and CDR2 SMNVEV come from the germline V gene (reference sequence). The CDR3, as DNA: TGTGCCAGCAGTTTATTGGCAGGGGAGGGAGAGACCCAGTACTTC. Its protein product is CASSLLAGEGETQYF.

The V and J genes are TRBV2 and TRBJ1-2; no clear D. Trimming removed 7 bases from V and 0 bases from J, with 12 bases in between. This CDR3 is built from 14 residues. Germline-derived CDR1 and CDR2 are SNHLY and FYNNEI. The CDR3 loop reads CASIGESSNYGYTF. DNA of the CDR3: TGTGCCAGCATCGGGGAGAGCTCTAACTATGGCTACACCTTC.

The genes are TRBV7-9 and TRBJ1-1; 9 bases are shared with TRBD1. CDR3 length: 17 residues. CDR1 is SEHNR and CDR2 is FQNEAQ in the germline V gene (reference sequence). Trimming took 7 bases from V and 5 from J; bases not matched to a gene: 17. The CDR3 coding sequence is TGTGCCAGCACCGAACTTCACTCCGGGACAGGGTCGACTGAAGCTTTCTTT. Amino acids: CASTELHSGTGSTEAFF.

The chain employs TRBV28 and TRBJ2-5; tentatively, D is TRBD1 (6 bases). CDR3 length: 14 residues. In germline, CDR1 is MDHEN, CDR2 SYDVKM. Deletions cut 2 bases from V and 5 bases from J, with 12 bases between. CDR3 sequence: CASSLVGGAETQYF. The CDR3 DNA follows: TGTGCCAGCAGTTTAGTTGGGGGCGCCGAGACCCAGTACTTC.

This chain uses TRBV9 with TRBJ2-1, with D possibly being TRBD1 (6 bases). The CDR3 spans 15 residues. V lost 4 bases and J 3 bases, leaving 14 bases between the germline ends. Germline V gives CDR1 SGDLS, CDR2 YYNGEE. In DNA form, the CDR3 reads TGTGCCAGCAGCCCCCGGACAGCTAACTACAATGAGCAGTTCTTC. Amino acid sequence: CASSPRTANYNEQFF. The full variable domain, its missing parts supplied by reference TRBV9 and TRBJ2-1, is DSGVTQTPKHLITATGQRVTLRCSPRSGDLSVYWYQQSLDQGLQFLIQYYNGEERAKGNILERFSAQQFPDLHSELNLSSLELGDSALYFCASSPRTANYNEQFFGPGTRLTVL.